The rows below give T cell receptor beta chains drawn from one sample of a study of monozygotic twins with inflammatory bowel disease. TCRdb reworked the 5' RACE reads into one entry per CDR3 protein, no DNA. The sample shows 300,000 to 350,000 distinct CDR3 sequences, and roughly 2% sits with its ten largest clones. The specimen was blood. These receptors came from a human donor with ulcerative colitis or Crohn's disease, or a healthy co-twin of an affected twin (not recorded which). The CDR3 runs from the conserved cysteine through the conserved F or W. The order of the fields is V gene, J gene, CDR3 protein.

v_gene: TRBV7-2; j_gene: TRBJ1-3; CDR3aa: CASSLEAGNTIYF
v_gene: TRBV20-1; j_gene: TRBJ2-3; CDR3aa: CSASEEESTDTQYF
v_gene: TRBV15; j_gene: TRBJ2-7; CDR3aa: CATSRSDSYEQYF
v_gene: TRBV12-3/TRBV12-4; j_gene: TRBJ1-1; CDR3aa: CASSLDTGGNTEAFF
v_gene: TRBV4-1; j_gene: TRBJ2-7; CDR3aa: CASSQDVGGRPPYEQYF
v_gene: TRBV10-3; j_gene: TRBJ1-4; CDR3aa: CAINAGTHEKLFF
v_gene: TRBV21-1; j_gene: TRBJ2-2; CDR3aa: CATLRRGTANTGELFF
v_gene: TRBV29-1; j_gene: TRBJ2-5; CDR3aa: CSVVVGDDLQETQYF
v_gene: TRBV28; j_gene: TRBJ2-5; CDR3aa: CASRGRGEETQYF
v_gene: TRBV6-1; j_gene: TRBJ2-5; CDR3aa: CASRTRQDQETQYF
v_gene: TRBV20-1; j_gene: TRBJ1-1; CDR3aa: CNIIQDRAPDTEAFF
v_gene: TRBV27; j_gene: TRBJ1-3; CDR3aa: CASIFGNTIYF
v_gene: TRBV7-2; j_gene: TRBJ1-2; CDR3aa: CASSRDRGGGYTF
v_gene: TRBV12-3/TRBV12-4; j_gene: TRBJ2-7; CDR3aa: CASSTSTGANEQYF
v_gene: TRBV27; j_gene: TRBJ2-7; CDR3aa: CASSSPSTGADEQYF
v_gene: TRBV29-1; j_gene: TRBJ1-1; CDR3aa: CSYAGTGAEAFF